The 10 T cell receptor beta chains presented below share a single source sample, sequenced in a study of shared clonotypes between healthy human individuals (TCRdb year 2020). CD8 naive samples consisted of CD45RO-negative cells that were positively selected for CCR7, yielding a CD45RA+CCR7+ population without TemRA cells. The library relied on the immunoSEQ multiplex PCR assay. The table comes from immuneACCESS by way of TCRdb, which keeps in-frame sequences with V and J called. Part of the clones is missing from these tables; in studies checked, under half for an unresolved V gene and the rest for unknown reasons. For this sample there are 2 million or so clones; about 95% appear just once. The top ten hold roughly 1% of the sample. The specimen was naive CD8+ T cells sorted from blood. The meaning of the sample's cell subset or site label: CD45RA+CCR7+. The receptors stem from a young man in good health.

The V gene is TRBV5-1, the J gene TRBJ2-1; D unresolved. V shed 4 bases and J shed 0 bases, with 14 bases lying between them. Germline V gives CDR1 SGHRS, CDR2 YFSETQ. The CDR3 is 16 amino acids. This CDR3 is CASSNRLLGSYNEQFF. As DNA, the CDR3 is TGCGCCAGCAGCAACCGCCTGCTTGGCTCCTACAATGAGCAGTTCTTC.

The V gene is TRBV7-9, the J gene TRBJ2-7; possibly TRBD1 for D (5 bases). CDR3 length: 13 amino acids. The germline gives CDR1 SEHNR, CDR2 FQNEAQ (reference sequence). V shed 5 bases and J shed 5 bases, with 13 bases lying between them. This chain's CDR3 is CASSQPLGDEQYF. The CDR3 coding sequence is TGTGCCAGCAGCCAGCCCCTAGGGGACGAGCAGTACTTC.

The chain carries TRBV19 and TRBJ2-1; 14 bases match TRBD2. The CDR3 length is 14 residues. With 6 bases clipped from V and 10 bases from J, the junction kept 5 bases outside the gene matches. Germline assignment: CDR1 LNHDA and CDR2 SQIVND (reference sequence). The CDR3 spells CASSPWTSGGEQFF. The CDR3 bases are TGTGCCAGTAGCCCTTGGACTAGCGGGGGGGAGCAGTTCTTC.

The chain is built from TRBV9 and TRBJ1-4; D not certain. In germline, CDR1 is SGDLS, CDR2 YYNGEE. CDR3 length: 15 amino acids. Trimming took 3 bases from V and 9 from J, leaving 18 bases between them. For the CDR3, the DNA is TGTGCCAGCAGCGACCCCAGAACCGACGGGAAAAAACTGTTTTTT. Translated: CASSDPRTDGKKLFF. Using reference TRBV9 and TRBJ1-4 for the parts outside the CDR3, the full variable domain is DSGVTQTPKHLITATGQRVTLRCSPRSGDLSVYWYQQSLDQGLQFLIQYYNGEERAKGNILERFSAQQFPDLHSELNLSSLELGDSALYFCASSDPRTDGKKLFFGSGTQLSVL.

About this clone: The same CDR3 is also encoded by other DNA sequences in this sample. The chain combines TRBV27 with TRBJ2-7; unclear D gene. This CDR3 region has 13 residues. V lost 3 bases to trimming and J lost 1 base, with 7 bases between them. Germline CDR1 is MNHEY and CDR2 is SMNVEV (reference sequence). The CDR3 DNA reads TGTGCCAGCAGTTTCGGCATATCCTACGAGCAGTACTTC. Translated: CASSFGISYEQYF.

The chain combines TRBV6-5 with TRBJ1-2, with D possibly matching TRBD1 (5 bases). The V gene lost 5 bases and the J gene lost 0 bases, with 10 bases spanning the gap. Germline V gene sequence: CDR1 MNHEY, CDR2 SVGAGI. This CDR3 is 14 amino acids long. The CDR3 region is CASSVGGANYGYTF. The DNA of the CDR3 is TGTGCCAGCAGTGTCGGGGGGGCTAACTATGGCTACACCTTC.

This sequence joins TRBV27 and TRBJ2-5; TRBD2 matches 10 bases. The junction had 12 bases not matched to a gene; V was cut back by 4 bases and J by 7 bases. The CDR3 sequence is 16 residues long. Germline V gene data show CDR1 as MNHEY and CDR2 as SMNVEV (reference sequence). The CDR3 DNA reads TGTGCCAGCAGTTGGGGAGCGGGAGGGCCCTTGGGGACCCAGTACTTC. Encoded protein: CASSWGAGGPLGTQYF.

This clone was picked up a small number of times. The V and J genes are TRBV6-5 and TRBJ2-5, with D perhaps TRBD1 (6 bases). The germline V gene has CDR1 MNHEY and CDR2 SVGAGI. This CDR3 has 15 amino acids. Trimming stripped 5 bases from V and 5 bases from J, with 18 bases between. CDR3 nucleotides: TGTGCCAGCAGTGCGGTCACAGGGAGTAGGGAGACCCAGTACTTC. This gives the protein CASSAVTGSRETQYF.

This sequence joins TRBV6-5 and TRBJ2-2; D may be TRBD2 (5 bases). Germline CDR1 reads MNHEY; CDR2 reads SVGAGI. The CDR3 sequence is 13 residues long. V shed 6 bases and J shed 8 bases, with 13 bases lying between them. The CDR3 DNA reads TGTGCCAGCAGCACCGGGGTAGCAGGGGAGCTGTTTTTT. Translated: CASSTGVAGELFF.

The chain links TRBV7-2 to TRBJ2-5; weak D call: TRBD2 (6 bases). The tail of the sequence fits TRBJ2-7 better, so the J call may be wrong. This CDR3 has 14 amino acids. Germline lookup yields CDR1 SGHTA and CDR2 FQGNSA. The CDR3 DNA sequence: TGTGCCAGCAGCTTACTCCGGCGGGACCACGAGCAGTACTTC. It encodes CASSLLRRDHEQYF.